This record covers a single T cell receptor beta chain. Its antigen is undetermined. V gave up 6 bases and J gave up 1 base, with 7 bases separating them. The CDR3 is 14 residues long. CDR1 is SEHNR, CDR2 FQNEAQ, per germline (reference sequence). This sample is drawn from a study of T cells after yellow fever vaccination. About the study: Fractions of limited cellularity were prepared by means of SMART-Seq v4 Ultra Low Input.

Points from the study as a whole: Faster peaking, at day 5 versus 15, marked a secondary response that was weaker.

5'RACE template switching generated TCR cDNA, adding a universal primer site and UMIs. One entry per CDR3 protein results from TCRdb running MiXCR on the 5' RACE reads. The repertoire holds 450,000 to 600,000 distinct CDR3 sequences, with about 13% as singletons. The chain links TRBV7-9 to TRBJ2-6; the D gene could be TRBD1 or TRBD2 (5 bases each). The source material was PBMCs, sampled on the day of the yellow fever booster vaccination. The TCR was taken from a man aged 25-45 years who received the YFV17D yellow fever vaccine. CDR3 nucleotides: TGTGCCAGCAGGTGGGGGTCTGGGGCCAACGTCCTGACTTTC. This translates into CASRWGSGANVLTF. Complete variable domain (other parts from reference TRBV7-9 and TRBJ2-6): DTGVSQNPRHKITKRGQNVTFRCDPISEHNRLYWYRQTLGQGPEFLTYFQNEAQLEKSRLLSDRFSAERPKGSFSTLEIQRTEQGDSAMYLCASRWGSGANVLTFGAGSRLTVL.